This T cell receptor (beta chain) was obtained from a study of blood T cell repertoires in COVID-19. The data were produced by immunoSEQ multiplex PCR, yet TCRdb's version contains in-frame clones alone and is incomplete. The profile shows approximately 310,000 clones, roughly 85% of them singletons. Sequencing input: PBMCs or T cells enriched from blood (not recorded which). This receptor was obtained from a woman aged 30 to 39 who had been exposed to COVID-19.

The CDR3 DNA reads as TGTGCCAGCAGTTGGTTGGACAGGGGGGTTTCCTACGAGCAGTACTTC. This codes for CASSWLDRGVSYEQYF. The chain employs TRBV6-5 and TRBJ2-7; 10 positions match TRBD1. This CDR3 is built from 16 residues. V lost 4 bases, J lost 1 base, and 7 bases stayed unmatched. Germline V lookup: CDR1 MNHEY, CDR2 SVGAGI.